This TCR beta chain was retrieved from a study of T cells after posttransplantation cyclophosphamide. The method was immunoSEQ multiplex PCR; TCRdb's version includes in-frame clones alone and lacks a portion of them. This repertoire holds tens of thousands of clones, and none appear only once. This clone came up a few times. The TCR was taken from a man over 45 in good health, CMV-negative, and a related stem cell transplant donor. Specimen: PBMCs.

CDR3 loop: CASSFSLTSGGMYQETQYF. The CDR3 DNA sequence: TGTGCCAGCAGCTTTTCCTTGACTAGCGGGGGGATGTACCAAGAGACCCAGTACTTC. The chain employs TRBV11-1 and TRBJ2-5; 13 nucleotides match TRBD2. The ends lost 3 bases at V and 0 bases at J; junction bases unmatched: 10. The CDR3 sequence is 19 residues long. Germline CDR1 reads SGHAT; CDR2 reads FQDESV (reference sequence).